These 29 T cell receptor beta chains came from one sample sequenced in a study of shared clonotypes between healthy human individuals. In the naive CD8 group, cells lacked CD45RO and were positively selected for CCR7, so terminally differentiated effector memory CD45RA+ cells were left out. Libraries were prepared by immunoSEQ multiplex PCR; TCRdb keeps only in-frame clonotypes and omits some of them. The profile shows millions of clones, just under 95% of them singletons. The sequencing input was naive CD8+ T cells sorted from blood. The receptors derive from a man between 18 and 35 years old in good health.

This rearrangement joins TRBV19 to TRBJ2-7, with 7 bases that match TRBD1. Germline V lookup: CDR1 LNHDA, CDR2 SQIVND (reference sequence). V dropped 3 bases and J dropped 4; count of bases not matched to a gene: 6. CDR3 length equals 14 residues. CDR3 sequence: CASSITGEGYEQYF. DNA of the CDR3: TGTGCCAGTAGTATTACAGGGGAAGGATACGAGCAGTACTTC.

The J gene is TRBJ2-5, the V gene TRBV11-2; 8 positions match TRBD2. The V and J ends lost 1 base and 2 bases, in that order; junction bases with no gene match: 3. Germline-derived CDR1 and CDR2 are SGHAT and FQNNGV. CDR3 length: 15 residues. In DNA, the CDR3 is TGTGCCAGCAGCTTAGGAGGGACTAGACAAGAGACCCAGTACTTC. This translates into CASSLGGTRQETQYF.

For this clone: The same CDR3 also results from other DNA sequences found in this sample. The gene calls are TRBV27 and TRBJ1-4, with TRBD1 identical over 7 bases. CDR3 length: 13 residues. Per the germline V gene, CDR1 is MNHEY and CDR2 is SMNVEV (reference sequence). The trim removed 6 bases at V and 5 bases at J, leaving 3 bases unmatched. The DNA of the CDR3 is TGTGCCAGCAGAGGGACAGCGAATGAAAAACTGTTTTTT. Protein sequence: CASRGTANEKLFF.

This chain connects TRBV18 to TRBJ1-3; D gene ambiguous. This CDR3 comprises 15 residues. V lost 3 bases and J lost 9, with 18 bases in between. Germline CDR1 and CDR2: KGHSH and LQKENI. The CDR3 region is CASSPPGPDRTTIYF. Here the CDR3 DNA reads TGTGCCAGCTCACCCCCGGGCCCGGACCGCACCACCATATATTTT.

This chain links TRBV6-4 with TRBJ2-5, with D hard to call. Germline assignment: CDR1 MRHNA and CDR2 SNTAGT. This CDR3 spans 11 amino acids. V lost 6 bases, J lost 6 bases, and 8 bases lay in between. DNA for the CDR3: TGTGCCAGCAGGACGAAAAAGACCCAGTACTTC. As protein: CASRTKKTQYF.

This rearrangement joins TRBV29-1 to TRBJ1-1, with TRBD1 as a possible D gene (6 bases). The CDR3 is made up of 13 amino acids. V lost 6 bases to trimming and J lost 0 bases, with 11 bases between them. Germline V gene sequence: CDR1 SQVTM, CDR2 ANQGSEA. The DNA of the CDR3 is TGCAGCGTCTACACAGGGTTGAACACTGAAGCTTTCTTT. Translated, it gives CSVYTGLNTEAFF.

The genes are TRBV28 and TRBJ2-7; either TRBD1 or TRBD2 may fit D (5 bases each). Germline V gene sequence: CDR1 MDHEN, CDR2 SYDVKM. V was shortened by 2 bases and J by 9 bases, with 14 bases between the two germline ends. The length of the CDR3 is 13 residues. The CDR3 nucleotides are TGTGCCAGCAGTTTAACCGGGACGCTTTGGCAGTACTTC. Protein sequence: CASSLTGTLWQYF.

The CDR3 protein is CASSLGPTSSYEQYF. DNA for the CDR3: TGTGCCAGCAGTTTGGGGCCTACTAGTTCCTACGAGCAGTACTTC. The chain joins TRBV27 to TRBJ2-7; D may correspond to TRBD1 or TRBD2 (5 bases each). CDR1 is MNHEY, CDR2 SMNVEV, per germline (reference sequence). This CDR3 is built from 15 residues. Trimming took off 3 bases at V and 1 base at J, with 13 bases between the two ends.

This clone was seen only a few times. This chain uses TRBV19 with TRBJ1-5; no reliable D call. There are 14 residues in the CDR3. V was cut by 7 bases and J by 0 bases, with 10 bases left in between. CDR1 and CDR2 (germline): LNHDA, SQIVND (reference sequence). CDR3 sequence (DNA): TGTGCCAGTAAAGGTCCTTATAGCAATCAGCCCCAGCATTTT. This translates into CASKGPYSNQPQHF.

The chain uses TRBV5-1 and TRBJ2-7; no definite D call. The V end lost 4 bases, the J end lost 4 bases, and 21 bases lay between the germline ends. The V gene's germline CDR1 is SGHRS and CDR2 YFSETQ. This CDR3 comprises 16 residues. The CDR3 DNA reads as TGCGCCAGCAGCCCTATATCACAGACGCCCTGGTACGAGCAGTACTTC. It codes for CASSPISQTPWYEQYF.

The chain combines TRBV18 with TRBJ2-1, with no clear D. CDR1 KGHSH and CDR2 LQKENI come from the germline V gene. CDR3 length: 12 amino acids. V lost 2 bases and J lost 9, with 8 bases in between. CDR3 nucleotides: TGTGCCAGCTCACCAGAGCATGTTGAGCAGTTCTTC. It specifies CASSPEHVEQFF. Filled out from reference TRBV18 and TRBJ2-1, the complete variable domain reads NAGVMQNPRHLVRRRGQEARLRCSPMKGHSHVYWYRQLPEEGLKFMVYLQKENIIDESGMPKERFSAEFPKEGPSILRIQQVVRGDSAAYFCASSPEHVEQFFGPGTRLTVL.

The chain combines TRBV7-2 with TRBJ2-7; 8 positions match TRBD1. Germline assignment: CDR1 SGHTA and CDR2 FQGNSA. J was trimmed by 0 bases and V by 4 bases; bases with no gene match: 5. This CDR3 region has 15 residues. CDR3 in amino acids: CASSSSGGHSYEQYF. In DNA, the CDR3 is TGTGCCAGCAGCTCCTCAGGGGGCCACTCCTACGAGCAGTACTTC.

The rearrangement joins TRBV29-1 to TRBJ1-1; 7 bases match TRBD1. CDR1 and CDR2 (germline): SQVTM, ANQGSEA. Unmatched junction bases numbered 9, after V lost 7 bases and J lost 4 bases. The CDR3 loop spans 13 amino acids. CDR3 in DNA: TGCAGCGCCGACAGGGAGAGCGGCACTGAAGCTTTCTTT. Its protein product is CSADRESGTEAFF.

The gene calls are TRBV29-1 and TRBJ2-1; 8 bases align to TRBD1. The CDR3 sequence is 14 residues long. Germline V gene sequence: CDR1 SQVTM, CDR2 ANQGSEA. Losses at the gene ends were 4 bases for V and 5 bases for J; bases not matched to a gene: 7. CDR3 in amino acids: CSVVGGTGDNEQFF. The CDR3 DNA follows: TGCAGCGTTGTCGGCGGGACAGGTGACAATGAGCAGTTCTTC.

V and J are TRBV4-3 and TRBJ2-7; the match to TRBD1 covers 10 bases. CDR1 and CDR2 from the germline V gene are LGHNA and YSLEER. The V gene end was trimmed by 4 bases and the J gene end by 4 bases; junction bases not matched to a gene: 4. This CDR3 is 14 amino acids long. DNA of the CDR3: TGCGCCAGCAGCCCGACAGGGGGCGAATACGAGCAGTACTTC. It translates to CASSPTGGEYEQYF.

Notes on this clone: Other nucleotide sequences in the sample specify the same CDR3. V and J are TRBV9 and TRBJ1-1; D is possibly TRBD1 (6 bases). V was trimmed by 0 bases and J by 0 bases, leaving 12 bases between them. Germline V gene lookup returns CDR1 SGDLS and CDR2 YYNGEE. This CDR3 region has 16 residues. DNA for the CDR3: TGTGCCAGCAGCGTAGGGGCCGGGGGCATGAACACTGAAGCTTTCTTT. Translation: CASSVGAGGMNTEAFF.

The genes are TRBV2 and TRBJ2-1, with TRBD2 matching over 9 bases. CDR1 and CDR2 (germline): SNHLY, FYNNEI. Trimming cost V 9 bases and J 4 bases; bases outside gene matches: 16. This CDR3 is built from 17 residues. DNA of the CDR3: TGTGCCAGTGTAAATGAAATAGTAGCGGGAGCATACAATGAGCAGTTCTTC. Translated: CASVNEIVAGAYNEQFF.

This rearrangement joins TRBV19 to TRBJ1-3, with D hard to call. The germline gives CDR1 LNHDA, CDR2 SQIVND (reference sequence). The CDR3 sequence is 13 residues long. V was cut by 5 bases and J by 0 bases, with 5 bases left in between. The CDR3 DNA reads TGTGCCAGTAGTTTGAGCTCTGGAAACACCATATATTTT. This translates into CASSLSSGNTIYF.

DNA for the CDR3: TGTGCCAGCAGTTTCCTTGGACAGGGAAGGCAGCCCCAGCATTTT. Protein sequence: CASSFLGQGRQPQHF. This chain links TRBV27 with TRBJ1-5; TRBD1 aligns across 8 bases. The CDR3 contains 15 residues. The ends lost 3 bases at V and 7 bases at J; junction bases unmatched: 8. Germline V gene lookup returns CDR1 MNHEY and CDR2 SMNVEV (reference sequence).

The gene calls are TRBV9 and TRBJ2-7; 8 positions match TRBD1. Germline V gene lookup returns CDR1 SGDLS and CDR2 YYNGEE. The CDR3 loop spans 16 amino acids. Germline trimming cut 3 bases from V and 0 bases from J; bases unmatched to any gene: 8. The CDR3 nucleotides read TGTGCCAGCAGCGCCGAGGGACAGGCTTTCTCCTACGAGCAGTACTTC. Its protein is CASSAEGQAFSYEQYF.

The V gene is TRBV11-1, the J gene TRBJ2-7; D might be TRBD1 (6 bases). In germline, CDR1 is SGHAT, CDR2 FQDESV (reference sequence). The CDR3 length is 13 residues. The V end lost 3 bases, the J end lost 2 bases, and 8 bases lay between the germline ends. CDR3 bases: TGTGCCAGCAGCTTTCACAGGGCCTACGAGCAGTACTTC. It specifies CASSFHRAYEQYF.

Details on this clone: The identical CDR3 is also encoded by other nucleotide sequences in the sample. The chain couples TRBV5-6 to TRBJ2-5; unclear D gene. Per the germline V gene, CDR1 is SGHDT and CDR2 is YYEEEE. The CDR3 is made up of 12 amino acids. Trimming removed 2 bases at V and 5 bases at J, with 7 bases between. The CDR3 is CASSFLGETQYF. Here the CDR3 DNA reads TGTGCCAGCAGCTTCCTGGGGGAGACCCAGTACTTC.

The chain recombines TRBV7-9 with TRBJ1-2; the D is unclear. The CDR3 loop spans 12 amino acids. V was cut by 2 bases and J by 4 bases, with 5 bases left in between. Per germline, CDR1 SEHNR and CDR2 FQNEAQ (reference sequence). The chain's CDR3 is CASSLWPYGYTF. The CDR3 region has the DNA TGTGCCAGCAGCTTATGGCCCTATGGCTACACCTTC.

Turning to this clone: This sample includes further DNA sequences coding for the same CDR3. The CDR3 sequence: CASSLGPDTQYF. The CDR3 coding sequence is TGTGCCAGCAGCTTAGGACCAGATACGCAGTATTTT. The chain joins TRBV11-2 to TRBJ2-3, with D unresolved. Trimming left V 1 base short and J 4 bases short, with 3 bases between. Germline-derived CDR1 and CDR2 are SGHAT and FQNNGV. The CDR3 loop spans 12 amino acids.

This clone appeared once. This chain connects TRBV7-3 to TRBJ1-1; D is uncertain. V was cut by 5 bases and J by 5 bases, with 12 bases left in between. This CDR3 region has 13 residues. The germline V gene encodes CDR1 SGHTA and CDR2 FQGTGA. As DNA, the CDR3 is TGTGCCAGCAGCCCCCTTGAAAGGACTGAAGCTTTCTTT. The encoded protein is CASSPLERTEAFF.

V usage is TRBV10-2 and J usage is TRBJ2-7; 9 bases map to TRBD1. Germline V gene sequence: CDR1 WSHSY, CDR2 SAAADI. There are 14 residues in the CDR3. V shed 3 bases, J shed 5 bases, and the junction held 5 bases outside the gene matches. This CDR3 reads CASSETGGPHEQYF. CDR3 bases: TGCGCCAGCAGTGAAACAGGGGGCCCCCACGAGCAGTACTTC.

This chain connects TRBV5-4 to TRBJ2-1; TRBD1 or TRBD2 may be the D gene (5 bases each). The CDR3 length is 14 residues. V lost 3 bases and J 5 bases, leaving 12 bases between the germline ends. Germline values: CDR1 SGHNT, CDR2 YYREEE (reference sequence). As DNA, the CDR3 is TGTGCCAGCAGCTCCTGGGGGATAGACAATGAGCAGTTCTTC. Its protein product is CASSSWGIDNEQFF.

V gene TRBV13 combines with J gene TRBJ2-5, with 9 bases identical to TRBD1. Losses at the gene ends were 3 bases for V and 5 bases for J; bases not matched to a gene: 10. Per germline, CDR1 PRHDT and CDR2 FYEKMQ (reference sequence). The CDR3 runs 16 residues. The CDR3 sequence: CASSLLQGAGVETQYF. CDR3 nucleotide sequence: TGTGCCAGCAGCTTGCTACAGGGGGCCGGGGTTGAGACCCAGTACTTC.

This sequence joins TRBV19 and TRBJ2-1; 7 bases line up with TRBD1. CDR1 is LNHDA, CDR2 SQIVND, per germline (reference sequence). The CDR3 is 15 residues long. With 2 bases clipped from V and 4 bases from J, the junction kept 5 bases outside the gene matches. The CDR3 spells CASSISSGQYNEQFF. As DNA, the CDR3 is TGTGCCAGTAGTATATCCTCGGGACAGTACAATGAGCAGTTCTTC.